A selection of T cell receptor beta chains follows, all from one sample in a study of somatic mutations in cytotoxic T cells in rheumatoid arthritis. Here immunoSEQ multiplex PCR was the method, and the copy in TCRdb shows in-frame clones only, minus some. The sample records approximately 9,800 clones, around 85% being singletons. Sequenced input: CD8+ T cells sorted from blood. All receptors come from a woman aged 45-65 years in good health. Both conserved end residues are part of each CDR3. Fields, in order: J gene, D gene, clone size, CDR3 length, V gene, CDR3 protein, CDR3 DNA. A D gene is named only where the DNA matches it firmly. Clone size is given for some rows only: seen once, a few or many times, or a class if the clone is expanded.

j_call: TRBJ2-7; d_call: -; clone_size: once; cdr3_length: 14; v_call: TRBV7-9; cdr3_aa: CASSGGDRSYEQYF; cdr3_nt: TGTGCCAGCAGTGGGGGGGACAGGTCCTACGAGCAGTACTTC
j_call: TRBJ1-1; d_call: TRBD1; clone_size: -; cdr3_length: 13; v_call: TRBV7-8; cdr3_aa: CASSSDRATEAFF; cdr3_nt: TGTGCCAGCAGCAGCGACAGGGCCACTGAAGCTTTCTTT
j_call: TRBJ2-7; d_call: -; clone_size: few; cdr3_length: 12; v_call: TRBV5-6; cdr3_aa: CASSTTGYEQYF; cdr3_nt: TGTGCCAGCAGCACCACAGGCTACGAGCAGTACTTC
j_call: TRBJ2-3; d_call: -; clone_size: -; cdr3_length: 13; v_call: TRBV4-2; cdr3_aa: CASSHPGWDTQYF; cdr3_nt: TGTGCCAGCAGCCACCCCGGGTGGGATACGCAGTATTTT
j_call: TRBJ2-7; d_call: TRBD2; clone_size: -; cdr3_length: 15; v_call: TRBV19; cdr3_aa: CASSSLAGGTYEQYF; cdr3_nt: TGTGCCAGTAGTTCGCTAGCGGGAGGGACCTACGAGCAGTACTTC
j_call: TRBJ2-7; d_call: TRBD2; clone_size: few; cdr3_length: 14; v_call: TRBV4-1; cdr3_aa: CASSQSGRGYEQYF; cdr3_nt: TGCGCCAGCAGCCAAAGCGGGAGAGGCTACGAGCAGTACTTC
j_call: TRBJ2-7; d_call: TRBD1; clone_size: -; cdr3_length: 15; v_call: TRBV5-1; cdr3_aa: CASSLAGTGGYEQYF; cdr3_nt: TGTGCCAGCAGCCTGGCCGGGACAGGGGGATACGAGCAGTACTTC
j_call: TRBJ1-2; d_call: -; clone_size: once; cdr3_length: 15; v_call: TRBV29-1; cdr3_aa: CSVEEGTGPLGGYTF; cdr3_nt: TGCAGCGTTGAAGAAGGAACAGGCCCACTGGGTGGCTACACCTTC
j_call: TRBJ2-5; d_call: TRBD1; clone_size: -; cdr3_length: 16; v_call: TRBV7-9; cdr3_aa: CASSLAGTGGVGTQYF; cdr3_nt: TGTGCCAGCAGCTTAGCGGGGACAGGGGGCGTCGGGACCCAGTACTTC
j_call: TRBJ2-3; d_call: TRBD1; clone_size: -; cdr3_length: 20; v_call: TRBV10-3; cdr3_aa: CAISESGTGAQNTYTDTQYF; cdr3_nt: TGTGCCATCAGTGAGTCCGGGACAGGGGCCCAAAATACTTACACAGATACGCAGTATTTT
j_call: TRBJ2-7; d_call: TRBD2; clone_size: -; cdr3_length: 15; v_call: TRBV7-2; cdr3_aa: CASSLSTSGFFEQYF; cdr3_nt: TGTGCCAGCAGCTTATCGACTAGCGGATTCTTCGAGCAGTACTTC
j_call: TRBJ2-5; d_call: -; clone_size: -; cdr3_length: 16; v_call: TRBV7-2; cdr3_aa: CASSLGTAGLWETQYF; cdr3_nt: TGTGCCAGCAGCTTAGGAACAGCGGGCCTATGGGAGACCCAGTACTTC
j_call: TRBJ1-5; d_call: -; clone_size: -; cdr3_length: 14; v_call: TRBV6-5; cdr3_aa: CASSINRVGKPQHF; cdr3_nt: TGTGCCAGCTCAATCAACAGGGTCGGAAAGCCCCAGCATTTT
j_call: TRBJ2-7; d_call: -; clone_size: -; cdr3_length: 12; v_call: TRBV27; cdr3_aa: CASGLYSYEQYF; cdr3_nt: TGTGCCAGTGGACTATACTCCTACGAGCAGTACTTC
j_call: TRBJ2-6; d_call: -; clone_size: few; cdr3_length: 15; v_call: TRBV6-1; cdr3_aa: CASSEAASGANVLTF; cdr3_nt: TGTGCCAGCAGTGAAGCGGCCTCTGGGGCCAACGTCCTGACTTTC
j_call: TRBJ2-1; d_call: TRBD2; clone_size: -; cdr3_length: 15; v_call: TRBV28; cdr3_aa: CASSDLGLAGGEQFF; cdr3_nt: TGTGCCAGCAGCGATCTGGGGCTAGCGGGAGGGGAGCAGTTCTTC
j_call: TRBJ2-6; d_call: -; clone_size: -; cdr3_length: 15; v_call: TRBV4-3; cdr3_aa: CASSDSSIEANVLTF; cdr3_nt: TGCGCCAGCAGCGACTCGAGTATAGAGGCCAACGTCCTGACTTTC
j_call: TRBJ2-3; d_call: TRBD2; clone_size: -; cdr3_length: 14; v_call: TRBV27; cdr3_aa: CASRGTSGTDTQYF; cdr3_nt: TGTGCCAGCAGGGGGACTAGCGGCACAGATACGCAGTATTTT